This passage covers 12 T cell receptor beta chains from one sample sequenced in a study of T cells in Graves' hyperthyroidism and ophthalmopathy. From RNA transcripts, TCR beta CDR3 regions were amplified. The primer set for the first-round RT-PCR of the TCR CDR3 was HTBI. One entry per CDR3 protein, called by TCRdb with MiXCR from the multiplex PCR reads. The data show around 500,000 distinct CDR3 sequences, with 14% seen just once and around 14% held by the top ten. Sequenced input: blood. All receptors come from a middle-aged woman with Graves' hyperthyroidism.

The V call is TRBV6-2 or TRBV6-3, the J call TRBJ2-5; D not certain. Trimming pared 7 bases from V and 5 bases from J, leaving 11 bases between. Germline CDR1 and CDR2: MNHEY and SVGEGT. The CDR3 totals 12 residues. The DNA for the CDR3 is TGTGCCAGCACCCGGGCGTGGGAGACCCAGTACTTC. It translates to CASTRAWETQYF.

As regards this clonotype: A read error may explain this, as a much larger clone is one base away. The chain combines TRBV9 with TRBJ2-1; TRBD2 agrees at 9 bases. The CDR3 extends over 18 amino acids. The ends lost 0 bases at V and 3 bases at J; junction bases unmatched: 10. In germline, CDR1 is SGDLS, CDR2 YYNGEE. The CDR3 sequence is CASSVARLAGTNYNEQFF. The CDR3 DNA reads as TGTGCCAGCAGCGTAGCCCGGCTAGCGGGAACCAACTACAATGAGCAGTTCTTC. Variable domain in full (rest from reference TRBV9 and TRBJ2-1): DSGVTQTPKHLITATGQRVTLRCSPRSGDLSVYWYQQSLDQGLQFLIQYYNGEERAKGNILERFSAQQFPDLHSELNLSSLELGDSALYFCASSVARLAGTNYNEQFFGPGTRLTVL.

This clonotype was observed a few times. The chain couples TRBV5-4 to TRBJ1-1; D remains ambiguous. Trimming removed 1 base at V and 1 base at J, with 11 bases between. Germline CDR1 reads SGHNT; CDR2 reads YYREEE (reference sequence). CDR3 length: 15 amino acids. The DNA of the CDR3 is TGTGCCAGCAGCTTGATCGGCAGTGGGAACACTGAAGCTTTCTTT. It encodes CASSLIGSGNTEAFF.

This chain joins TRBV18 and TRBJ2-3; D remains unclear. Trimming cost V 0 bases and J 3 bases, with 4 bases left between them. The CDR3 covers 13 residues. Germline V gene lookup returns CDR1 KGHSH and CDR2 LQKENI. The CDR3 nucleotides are TGTGCCAGCTCACCACCCGCGACAGATACGCAGTATTTT. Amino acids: CASSPPATDTQYF. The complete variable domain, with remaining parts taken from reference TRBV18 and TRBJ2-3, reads NAGVMQNPRHLVRRRGQEARLRCSPMKGHSHVYWYRQLPEEGLKFMVYLQKENIIDESGMPKERFSAEFPKEGPSILRIQQVVRGDSAAYFCASSPPATDTQYFGPGTRLTVL.

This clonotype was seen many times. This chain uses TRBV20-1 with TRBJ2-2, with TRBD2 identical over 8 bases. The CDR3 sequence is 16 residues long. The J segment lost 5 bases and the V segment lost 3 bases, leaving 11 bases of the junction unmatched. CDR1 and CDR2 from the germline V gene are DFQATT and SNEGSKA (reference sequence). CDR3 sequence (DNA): TGCAGTGCTAGCCCCCTTACGGGAGGGATGACCGGGGAGCTGTTTTTT. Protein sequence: CSASPLTGGMTGELFF.

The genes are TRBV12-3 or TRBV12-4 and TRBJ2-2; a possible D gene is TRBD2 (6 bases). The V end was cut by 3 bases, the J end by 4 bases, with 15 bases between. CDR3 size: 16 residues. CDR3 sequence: CASSFANGGSTGELFF. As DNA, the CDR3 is TGTGCCAGCAGTTTCGCCAACGGGGGTAGCACCGGGGAGCTGTTTTTT.

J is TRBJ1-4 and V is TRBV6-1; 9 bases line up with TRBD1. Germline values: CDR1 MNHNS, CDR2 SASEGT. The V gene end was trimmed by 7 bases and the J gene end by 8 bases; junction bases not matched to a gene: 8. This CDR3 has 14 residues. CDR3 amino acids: CASKIGTGYEKLFF. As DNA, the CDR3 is TGTGCCAGCAAAATCGGGACAGGGTACGAAAAACTGTTTTTT.

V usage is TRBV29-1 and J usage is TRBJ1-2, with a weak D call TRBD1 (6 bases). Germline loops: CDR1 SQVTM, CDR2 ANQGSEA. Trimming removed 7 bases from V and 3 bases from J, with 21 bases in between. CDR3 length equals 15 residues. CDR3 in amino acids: CSAGRLAGADYGYTF. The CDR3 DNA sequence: TGCAGCGCTGGACGTCTGGCAGGGGCGGACTATGGCTACACCTTC.

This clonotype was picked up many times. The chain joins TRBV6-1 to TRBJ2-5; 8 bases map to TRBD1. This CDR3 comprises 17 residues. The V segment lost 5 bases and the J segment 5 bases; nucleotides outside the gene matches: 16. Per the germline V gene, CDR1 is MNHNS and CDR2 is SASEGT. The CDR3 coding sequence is TGTGCCAGCAGTTTGGCTATTTTCGACAGGGGAGTGGAGACCCAGTACTTC. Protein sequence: CASSLAIFDRGVETQYF.

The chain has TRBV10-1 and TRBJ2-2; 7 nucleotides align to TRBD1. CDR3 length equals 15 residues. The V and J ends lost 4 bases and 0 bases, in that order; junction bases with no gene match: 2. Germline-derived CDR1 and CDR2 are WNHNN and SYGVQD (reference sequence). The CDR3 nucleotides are TGCGCCAGCAGTGTGGGACAGACGAACACCGGGGAGCTGTTTTTT. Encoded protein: CASSVGQTNTGELFF.

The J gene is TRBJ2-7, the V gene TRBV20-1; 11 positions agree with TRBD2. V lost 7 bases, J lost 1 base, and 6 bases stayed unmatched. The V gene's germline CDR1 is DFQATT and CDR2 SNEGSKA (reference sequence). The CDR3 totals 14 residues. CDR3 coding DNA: TGCAGTGTAACGGGACTAGCGGATTCCTACGAGCAGTACTTC. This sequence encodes CSVTGLADSYEQYF.

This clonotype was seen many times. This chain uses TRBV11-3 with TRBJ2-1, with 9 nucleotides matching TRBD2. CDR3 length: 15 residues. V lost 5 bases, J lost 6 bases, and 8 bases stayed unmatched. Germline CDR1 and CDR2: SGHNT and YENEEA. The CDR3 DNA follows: TGTGCCAGCAGCGTTAGCGGGAGTCTTGGCAATGAGCAGTTCTTC. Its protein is CASSVSGSLGNEQFF.